This TCR beta chain was identified during a study of shared clonotypes between healthy human individuals. Assay execution proceeded at the deep level. Produced via immunoSEQ multiplex PCR; TCRdb's table is partial and in-frame only. The profile shows about a million clones, approximately 75% of them singletons. CDR3 length equals 16 residues. V lost 5 bases and J 0 bases, leaving 15 bases between the germline ends. Per the germline V gene, CDR1 is SGHNT and CDR2 is YYREEE (reference sequence). The TCR originated in a man between 18 and 35 years old in good health. Some clones in this sample may be carry-over from other donors' samples. The chain is built from TRBV5-4 and TRBJ2-1; D is unresolved. The material sequenced was memory CD4+ T cells from PBMCs. Subset of the sample: CD45RA-negative fraction. The CDR3: CASRPTAVSSYNEQFF. As DNA, the CDR3 is TGTGCCAGCAGGCCGACGGCAGTTAGCTCCTACAATGAGCAGTTCTTC.